Listed here are 30 T cell receptor beta chains from one sample, sequenced in a study of metastatic and nonmetastatic thyroid tumors. There were no patients who had received any treatment before thyroid surgery. TCRdb used MiXCR to call clones anew from the PCR reads. The data contain 20,000 to 30,000 clones, 10% to 15% of them singletons. The sample comprised blood. The receptors stem from a female donor with papillary thyroid cancer or a benign thyroid nodule (not recorded which). Some clones in this sample may be carry-over from other donors' samples.

This clone was found many times. The rearrangement joins TRBV12-3 or TRBV12-4 to TRBJ2-3, with 7 bases lining up with TRBD2. CDR3 length equals 15 residues. The V gene end was trimmed by 6 bases and the J gene end by 3 bases; junction bases not matched to a gene: 9. As DNA, the CDR3 is TGTGCCAGCAGAGAACTAGCGATCAAAACAGATACGCAGTATTTT. Translation gives CASRELAIKTDTQYF.

This clone has at least ten counts. The chain employs TRBV28 and TRBJ2-3; D not certain. The CDR3 covers 17 residues. Per germline, CDR1 MDHEN and CDR2 SYDVKM. Trimming removed 2 bases at V and 0 bases at J, with 15 bases between. The chain's CDR3 is CASSLEDLPTSTDTQYF. The CDR3, as DNA: TGTGCCAGCAGTTTAGAGGACCTACCGACTAGCACAGATACGCAGTATTTT.

Here the CDR3 DNA reads TGTGCCAGCAGGGGACAGGGGTATGCAGATACGCAGTATTTT. This gives the protein CASRGQGYADTQYF. The genes are TRBV6-1 and TRBJ2-3; 10 bases line up with TRBD1. Germline CDR1 is MNHNS and CDR2 is SASEGT. After removal of 6 bases from V and 4 bases from J, the junction contained 4 bases not matched to a gene. The CDR3 loop spans 14 amino acids.

Ten or more counts support this clone. This chain connects TRBV20-1 to TRBJ1-5, with D possibly TRBD1 on 5 matching bases. There are 12 residues in the CDR3. Germline V gene data show CDR1 as DFQATT and CDR2 as SNEGSKA (reference sequence). The V end lost 4 bases, the J end lost 5 bases, and 9 bases lay between the germline ends. The CDR3 region has the DNA TGCAGTGCTACCGGGGGTGATCAGCCCCAGCATTTT. The encoded protein is CSATGGDQPQHF.

The chain joins TRBV11-2 to TRBJ2-1, with 14 bases that match TRBD2. The germline V gene encodes CDR1 SGHAT and CDR2 FQNNGV. V dropped 1 base and J dropped 2; count of bases not matched to a gene: 1. This CDR3 contains 17 residues. The CDR3 DNA is TGTGCCAGCAGCTTAGGGACTAGCGGGAGGACCTACAATGAGCAGTTCTTC. Translated, it gives CASSLGTSGRTYNEQFF.

For this clone: At one boundary the junction diverges from the germline segment, which might be a read error. Different DNA sequences within this sample yield the same CDR3. This CDR3 is CASSQGPGSGEAFF. The CDR3 DNA sequence: TGTGCCAGCAGCCAGGGACCGGGTTCGGGTGAAGCTTTCTTC. The rearrangement uses TRBV3-1 and TRBJ1-1; D is perhaps TRBD1 (5 bases). Germline V gene sequence: CDR1 LGHDT, CDR2 YNNKEL (reference sequence). CDR3 length: 14 amino acids.

There are many counts of this clone. Distinct nucleotide sequences in the sample also encode this CDR3. The V and J genes are TRBV20-1 and TRBJ2-5; D uncertain. The length of the CDR3 is 14 residues. Germline-derived CDR1 and CDR2 are DFQATT and SNEGSKA (reference sequence). V lost 1 base to trimming and J lost 2 bases, with 11 bases between them. CDR3 nucleotides: TGCAGTGCTAGAGGTCGGGTGACACAAGAGACCCAGTACTTC. Residues: CSARGRVTQETQYF.

This clone was recorded at least ten times. This chain connects TRBV20-1 to TRBJ2-1; possibly TRBD2 for D (6 bases). Germline V lookup: CDR1 DFQATT, CDR2 SNEGSKA (reference sequence). This CDR3 has 14 residues. The V and J ends lost 3 bases and 5 bases respectively, with 14 bases between them. This CDR3 reads CSASAGTSDNEQFF. Written as DNA, the CDR3 is TGCAGTGCTAGCGCCGGGACTTCCGACAATGAGCAGTTCTTC.

This clone was seen at least ten times. The chain is built from TRBV28 and TRBJ2-3; D is uncertain. The CDR3 consists of 13 residues. Germline V gene data show CDR1 as MDHEN and CDR2 as SYDVKM. V shed 5 bases and J shed 6 bases, with 12 bases lying between them. CDR3 in amino acids: CASSPGPGDTQYF. The CDR3 DNA sequence: TGTGCCAGCAGTCCAGGACCCGGGGATACGCAGTATTTT. Variable domain in full (rest from reference TRBV28 and TRBJ2-3): DVKVTQSSRYLVKRTGEKVFLECVQDMDHENMFWYRQDPGLGLRLIYFSYDVKMKEKGDIPEGYSVSREKKERFSLILESASTNQTSMYLCASSPGPGDTQYFGPGTRLTVL.

This rearrangement joins TRBV20-1 to TRBJ2-5; the match to TRBD2 covers 9 bases. This CDR3 has 15 amino acids. Germline V CDR1 and CDR2: DFQATT, SNEGSKA (reference sequence). Trimming removed 3 bases from V and 2 bases from J; junction bases left unmatched: 7. The DNA of the CDR3 is TGCAGTGCTAGTTATAGCGGGGGTATGCAAGAGACCCAGTACTTC. Residues: CSASYSGGMQETQYF.

This chain joins TRBV30 and TRBJ2-7, with a possible D match to TRBD1 (5 bases). The CDR3 extends over 14 amino acids. Germline V gene sequence: CDR1 GTSNPN, CDR2 SVGIG (reference sequence). Trimming pared 0 bases from V and 6 bases from J, leaving 15 bases between. The CDR3 spells CAWSVIGAGCEQYF. CDR3 bases: TGTGCCTGGAGTGTAATAGGGGCCGGCTGCGAGCAGTACTTC.

This clone was recorded at least ten times. The CDR3 reads CASSPIGLAGAYNEQFF. CDR3 sequence (DNA): TGTGCCAGCAGCCCCATCGGACTAGCGGGTGCCTACAATGAGCAGTTCTTC. The chain recombines TRBV13 with TRBJ2-1; 11 positions match TRBD2. Germline trimming cut 5 bases from V and 2 bases from J; bases unmatched to any gene: 8. Germline V gene sequence: CDR1 PRHDT, CDR2 FYEKMQ (reference sequence). CDR3 length: 17 residues.

This clone was found many times. CDR3 in DNA: TGCAGCGTTGGGCAGGGGGCAGGTGCGGCTAATGAAAAACTGTTTTTT. Protein sequence: CSVGQGAGAANEKLFF. The rearrangement joins TRBV29-1 to TRBJ1-4, with 8 bases that match TRBD1. Losses at the gene ends were 4 bases for V and 3 bases for J; bases not matched to a gene: 10. In germline, CDR1 is SQVTM, CDR2 ANQGSEA. The CDR3 covers 16 residues.

In its sample, this clone was seen many times. V and J are TRBV18 and TRBJ1-1; TRBD1 aligns across 10 bases. V gave up 6 bases and J gave up 7 bases; unmatched junction bases: 8. Germline CDR1 KGHSH, CDR2 LQKENI. The CDR3 has 14 residues. The DNA of the CDR3 is TGTGCCAGCTCCGAGACAGGGGGCAGTGGTGAAGCTTTCTTT. Its translation: CASSETGGSGEAFF.

The sample holds many counts of this clone. The V gene is TRBV19, the J gene TRBJ2-1; a possible D gene is TRBD2 (7 bases). V shed 7 bases and J shed 6 bases, with 22 bases lying between them. The CDR3 is 16 residues long. Per germline, CDR1 LNHDA and CDR2 SQIVND (reference sequence). CDR3 DNA sequence: TGTGCCAGTACCTCTCAGAGGGGGGGCTACCCCAATGAGCAGTTCTTC. It encodes CASTSQRGGYPNEQFF.

This clone has only a few counts. The J gene is TRBJ1-1, the V gene TRBV5-4, with D maybe TRBD1 (5 bases). The V end lost 0 bases, the J end lost 3 bases, and 6 bases lay between the germline ends. The CDR3 has 13 amino acids. Germline assignment: CDR1 SGHNT and CDR2 YYREEE (reference sequence). CDR3 sequence (DNA): TGTGCCAGCAGCTTGGAGGGGCACACTGAAGCTTTCTTT. Amino acid sequence: CASSLEGHTEAFF.

J is TRBJ1-4 and V is TRBV19, with D possibly being TRBD1 (6 bases). From germline, CDR1 is LNHDA and CDR2 SQIVND (reference sequence). The CDR3 loop spans 16 amino acids. V shed 7 bases and J shed 3 bases, with 18 bases lying between them. CDR3 nucleotide sequence: TGTGCCAGTAACCCTAAACGCGGACAGCCTAATGAAAAACTGTTTTTT. It encodes CASNPKRGQPNEKLFF.

This clone was seen ten or more times. The chain combines TRBV7-2 with TRBJ2-5; D call uncertain. Germline V gene data show CDR1 as SGHTA and CDR2 as FQGNSA. The CDR3 has 15 amino acids. V was trimmed by 5 bases and J by 0 bases, leaving 13 bases between them. DNA of the CDR3: TGTGCCAGCAGCCTTGGCGAGGCTAACCAAGAGACCCAGTACTTC. It yields the protein CASSLGEANQETQYF.

This clone showed up just once. The chain couples TRBV20-1 to TRBJ2-7; TRBD2 might be the D (5 bases). The CDR3 runs 14 residues. The germline V gene has CDR1 DFQATT and CDR2 SNEGSKA (reference sequence). V lost 4 bases and J lost 2, with 15 bases in between. The CDR3 nucleotides are TGCAGTGCTACTAGGTCGGGATCCACCTACGAGCAGTACTTC. Encoded protein: CSATRSGSTYEQYF.

This clone was detected ten times or more. The chain carries TRBV28 and TRBJ1-4; D not certain. Trimming left V 6 bases short and J 0 bases short, with 2 bases between. Germline V lookup: CDR1 MDHEN, CDR2 SYDVKM. The CDR3 is 12 amino acids. CDR3 in DNA: TGTGCCAGCAGCTCAACTAATGAAAAACTGTTTTTT. Amino acid sequence: CASSSTNEKLFF. Drawing the rest from reference TRBV28 and TRBJ1-4, the complete variable domain is DVKVTQSSRYLVKRTGEKVFLECVQDMDHENMFWYRQDPGLGLRLIYFSYDVKMKEKGDIPEGYSVSREKKERFSLILESASTNQTSMYLCASSSTNEKLFFGSGTQLSVL.

This clone showed up many times. The rearrangement links TRBV5-1 to TRBJ2-4, with D maybe TRBD2 (5 bases). The V end was cut by 0 bases, the J end by 5 bases, with 9 bases between. Looked up from germline, CDR1 is SGHRS and CDR2 is YFSETQ. The CDR3 is 14 residues long. The CDR3 reads CASSLGGAENIQYF. CDR3 nucleotide sequence: TGCGCCAGCAGCTTGGGGGGAGCAGAAAACATTCAGTACTTC.

There are many counts of this clone. This chain joins TRBV28 and TRBJ2-7, with TRBD2 identical over 9 bases. The CDR3 covers 16 residues. Germline CDR1 reads MDHEN; CDR2 reads SYDVKM. The V gene end was trimmed by 3 bases and the J gene end by 0 bases; junction bases not matched to a gene: 6. This chain's CDR3 is CASSFFTSGYSYEQYF. As DNA, the CDR3 is TGTGCCAGCAGTTTCTTCACTAGCGGGTACTCCTACGAGCAGTACTTC.

Ten or more counts support this clone. J is TRBJ1-6 and V is TRBV9; D is ambiguous. Germline V lookup: CDR1 SGDLS, CDR2 YYNGEE. This CDR3 comprises 15 residues. Trimming took 0 bases from V and 4 from J, leaving 8 bases between them. CDR3 sequence reads: CASSVAGSYNSPLHF. For the CDR3, the DNA is TGTGCCAGCAGCGTAGCCGGTTCTTATAATTCACCCCTCCACTTT. The complete variable domain, with remaining parts taken from reference TRBV9 and TRBJ1-6, reads DSGVTQTPKHLITATGQRVTLRCSPRSGDLSVYWYQQSLDQGLQFLIQYYNGEERAKGNILERFSAQQFPDLHSELNLSSLELGDSALYFCASSVAGSYNSPLHFGNGTRLTVT.

This clone qualifies as medium-sized. The J gene is TRBJ1-5, the V gene TRBV27; D remains ambiguous. V was shortened by 3 bases and J by 4 bases, with 13 bases between the two germline ends. CDR3 length equals 15 residues. Germline CDR1 MNHEY, CDR2 SMNVEV (reference sequence). CDR3: CASSLGPSSNQPQHF. As DNA, the CDR3 is TGTGCCAGCAGTTTGGGCCCTTCATCTAATCAGCCCCAGCATTTT.

V gene TRBV7-2 combines with J gene TRBJ1-2; D not resolved. This CDR3 has 13 amino acids. V shed 5 bases and J shed 0 bases, with 7 bases lying between them. Germline V gene sequence: CDR1 SGHTA, CDR2 FQGNSA. CDR3 sequence reads: CASSANPNYGYTF. In DNA, the CDR3 is TGTGCCAGCAGCGCCAATCCTAACTATGGCTACACCTTC.

V is TRBV18 and J is TRBJ1-1; D is perhaps TRBD1 (6 bases). V lost 1 base, J lost 6 bases, and 15 bases lay in between. The CDR3 contains 15 residues. Looked up from germline, CDR1 is KGHSH and CDR2 is LQKENI. The CDR3 sequence is CASSPHRNGGPEAFF. The CDR3 DNA reads as TGTGCCAGCTCACCACATCGTAACGGGGGCCCTGAAGCTTTCTTT. Full variable domain (missing parts from reference TRBV18 and TRBJ1-1): NAGVMQNPRHLVRRRGQEARLRCSPMKGHSHVYWYRQLPEEGLKFMVYLQKENIIDESGMPKERFSAEFPKEGPSILRIQQVVRGDSAAYFCASSPHRNGGPEAFFGQGTRLTVV.

This clone has ten or more counts. The chain is built from TRBV5-1 and TRBJ2-1, with D uncertain. V lost 0 bases and J 0 bases, leaving 10 bases between the germline ends. The CDR3 runs to 16 residues. Per the germline V gene, CDR1 is SGHRS and CDR2 is YFSETQ. CDR3 nucleotides: TGCGCCAGCAGCTTGGCCGGGCATCACTCCTACAATGAGCAGTTCTTC. This codes for CASSLAGHHSYNEQFF.

This clone was found many times. The rearrangement uses TRBV4-1 and TRBJ2-1; 13 bases match TRBD2. Trimming removed 9 bases from V and 8 bases from J; junction bases left unmatched: 13. This CDR3 has 16 amino acids. Germline-derived CDR1 and CDR2 are MGHRA and YSYEKL. The CDR3 spells CASLLQTGLAGHEQFF. In DNA, the CDR3 is TGCGCCAGTCTTCTACAGACGGGACTAGCGGGACATGAGCAGTTCTTC.

This clone was observed once. The CDR3 carries no conserved terminal phenylalanine or tryptophan, so it likely arises from a read error. J is TRBJ2-7 and V is TRBV11-2; D possibly corresponds to TRBD2 (5 bases). Germline V gives CDR1 SGHAT, CDR2 FQNNGV. There are 16 residues in the CDR3. Trimming left V 1 base short and J 3 bases short, with 16 bases between. The CDR3 region is CASSLVFGLGNYEQYS. The CDR3 bases are TGTGCCAGCAGCTTAGTTTTTGGACTCGGTAACTACGAGCAGTACTCC.

This clone appeared many times. The V gene is TRBV2, the J gene TRBJ2-2; TRBD2 is a possible D gene (5 bases). Deletions cut 5 bases from V and 4 bases from J, with 17 bases between. This CDR3 region has 16 residues. Germline V gives CDR1 SNHLY, CDR2 FYNNEI. The CDR3 loop is CASSSEGLRSTGELFF. The CDR3 DNA sequence: TGTGCCAGCAGTTCAGAGGGCTTAAGGAGCACCGGGGAGCTGTTTTTT. Complete variable domain (other parts from reference TRBV2 and TRBJ2-2): EPEVTQTPSHQVTQMGQEVILRCVPISNHLYFYWYRQILGQKVEFLVSFYNNEISEKSEIFDDQFSVERPDGSNFTLKIRSTKLEDSAMYFCASSSEGLRSTGELFFGEGSRLTVL.